Listed below are T cell receptor beta chains from one sample, sequenced in a study of T cells in Graves' hyperthyroidism and ophthalmopathy. MiXCR, applied by TCRdb to the multiplex PCR reads, yields one record per CDR3 protein. The sample yields more than 550,000 distinct CDR3 sequences, 15% to 20% seen once. Sequences were obtained from blood. The source is a woman aged 45-65 years with Graves' hyperthyroidism that later progressed to Graves' ophthalmopathy. Both conserved end residues are part of each CDR3. D genes are given only for firm matches. Expanded clones are given a class, and other clones once, few, many or no size at all.

.	TRBV19	once	TRBJ2-3	TGTGCCAGTAGTGACCTTTCCGGGGGCACAGATACGCAGTATTTT	CASSDLSGGTDTQYF
TRBD1	TRBV6-1	.	TRBJ1-5	TGTGTCAGCAGTGACACAAGGACAGGGGGCTGGCATCAGCCCCAGCATTTT	CVSSDTRTGGWHQPQHF
.	TRBV2	many	TRBJ2-1	TGTGCCAGCAGCCCTAGGACTACCATGGGCAATGAGCAGTTCTTC	CASSPRTTMGNEQFF
.	TRBV7-9	.	TRBJ1-4	TGTGCCAGCAGCTCGATCCGCAGGGGTGGAACTAATGAAAAACTGTTTTTT	CASSSIRRGGTNEKLFF
TRBD1	TRBV20-1	many	TRBJ1-2	TGCAGTGCTTCTGAACAGGGGTGGGGCTATGGCTACACCTTC	CSASEQGWGYGYTF
TRBD1	TRBV19	few	TRBJ1-1	TGTGCCAGTAGGCCGGCGGGACAGGGGATCGCTGAAGCTTTCTTT	CASRPAGQGIAEAFF
.	TRBV20-1	.	TRBJ2-6	TGCAGTGCTAGAGATGTTACAGGGACTGGGGCCAACGTCCTGACTTTC	CSARDVTGTGANVLTF
.	TRBV11-3	many	TRBJ2-1	TGTGCCAGCAGCTCAAAGCGTACGGGGCAGTTCTTC	CASSSKRTGQFF
.	TRBV5-1	.	TRBJ2-1	TGCGCCAGCAGCTTGGTTGGGCTTGAGCAGTTCTTC	CASSLVGLEQFF
TRBD1	TRBV2	many	TRBJ2-5	TGTGCCAGCAGCGAGCCAAGGGGGCGGGAGACCCAGTACTTC	CASSEPRGRETQYF
TRBD2	TRBV9	many	TRBJ2-7	TGTGCCAGCAGCGTAGGTCGCCTAGCGGGGGGCGAGGAGCAGTACTTC	CASSVGRLAGGEEQYF